Shown below are 5 T cell receptor beta chains from a single sample sequenced in a study of cytomegalovirus exposure and HLA in healthy donors. The PCR employed 60 Vbeta primers together with 13 Jbeta primers. Some clones are missing from TCRdb's copy, which holds only in-frame ones; the method was immunoSEQ multiplex PCR. The sample has 70,000 to 95,000 clones; 70% to 90% are singletons. Sequencing was done on a sample of PBMCs. These receptors were collected from a man between 18 and 35 years old in good health and CMV-seronegative.

V usage is TRBV7-9 and J usage is TRBJ2-3; 10 nucleotides match TRBD1. The ends lost 5 bases at V and 4 bases at J; junction bases unmatched: 3. Germline V gene lookup returns CDR1 SEHNR and CDR2 FQNEAQ (reference sequence). CDR3 size: 14 residues. CDR3 residues: CASSPGQGSDTQYF. The CDR3 nucleotides are TGTGCCAGCAGCCCGGGACAGGGGTCAGATACGCAGTATTTT. Drawing the rest from reference TRBV7-9 and TRBJ2-3, the complete variable domain is DTGVSQNPRHKITKRGQNVTFRCDPISEHNRLYWYRQTLGQGPEFLTYFQNEAQLEKSRLLSDRFSAERPKGSFSTLEIQRTEQGDSAMYLCASSPGQGSDTQYFGPGTRLTVL.

The chain joins TRBV7-9 to TRBJ2-1, with 7 bases matching TRBD1. With V trimmed by 5 bases and J by 6 bases, 7 bases remained unmatched. CDR1 SEHNR and CDR2 FQNEAQ come from the germline V gene (reference sequence). The CDR3 runs 14 residues. CDR3 coding DNA: TGTGCCAGCAGCACTAAGACAGGGAGCAATGAGCAGTTCTTC. Translated, it gives CASSTKTGSNEQFF.

The chain has TRBV30 and TRBJ1-6; D perhaps matches TRBD1 (5 bases). This CDR3 is built from 14 residues. The V and J ends lost 3 bases and 9 bases respectively, with 15 bases between them. The germline V gene has CDR1 GTSNPN and CDR2 SVGIG (reference sequence). CDR3 region: CAWRGGGAGSPLHF. The CDR3 nucleotides are TGTGCCTGGAGGGGGGGAGGGGCTGGTTCACCCCTCCACTTT.

The rearrangement joins TRBV18 to TRBJ2-1, with TRBD2 matching 12 bases. The V and J ends lost 2 bases and 1 base, in that order; junction bases with no gene match: 6. Germline V gene sequence: CDR1 KGHSH, CDR2 LQKENI. The CDR3 runs 18 residues. Here the CDR3 DNA reads TGTGCCAGCTCACCATCTAGCGGGGGGGATTCGTCCTACAATGAGCAGTTCTTC. It codes for CASSPSSGGDSSYNEQFF.

The J gene is TRBJ1-3, the V gene TRBV11-3; TRBD1 aligns across 8 bases. In germline, CDR1 is SGHNT, CDR2 YENEEA. The CDR3 consists of 15 residues. The junction had 5 bases not matched to a gene; V was cut back by 3 bases and J by 4 bases. The CDR3 nucleotides read TGTGCCAGCAGCTTTGGGACAGGAGCGGGAAACACCATATATTTT. Its protein is CASSFGTGAGNTIYF.